This entry lists 30 T cell receptor beta chains sequenced from one sample in a study of blood T cells in healthy people across ages. The authors ran a second PCR of 7 to 11 cycles using a sample-barcoded 5' primer and a J-beta primer mix. TCRdb re-derived calls from the 5' RACE reads in MiXCR, one entry per CDR3 protein. This table has 550,000 to 600,000 distinct CDR3 sequences, 25% to 30% appearing once. Input material: blood. Source of these receptors: a woman between 70 and 85 years old in good health.

This clonotype appeared once. The J gene is TRBJ1-6, the V gene TRBV6-1, with D possibly matching TRBD1 (6 bases). Germline CDR1 is MNHNS and CDR2 is SASEGT. This CDR3 comprises 18 residues. V was clipped by 5 bases and J by 4 bases, with 21 bases between them. CDR3 bases: TGTGCCAGCAGTCGTAGGGGGACTCGACAGAAATATAATTCACCCCTCCACTTT. Translating it yields CASSRRGTRQKYNSPLHF.

DNA for the CDR3: TGCGCCAGCAGCTTGGTGCAGGGCCCCTACAATGAGCAGTTCTTC. Translating it yields CASSLVQGPYNEQFF. The V gene is TRBV5-1, the J gene TRBJ2-1; D perhaps matches TRBD1 (5 bases). The germline gives CDR1 SGHRS, CDR2 YFSETQ. V lost 0 bases and J 2 bases, leaving 9 bases between the germline ends. The CDR3 covers 15 residues.

In this sample, this clonotype turned up many times. The V call is TRBV6-5, the J call TRBJ1-5; no definite D call. The V end was cut by 2 bases, the J end by 0 bases, with 8 bases between. Germline V gene sequence: CDR1 MNHEY, CDR2 SVGAGI. The CDR3 runs 15 residues. CDR3 in DNA: TGTGCCAGCAGTTACAGCTCCTTTAGCAATCAGCCCCAGCATTTT. Amino acids: CASSYSSFSNQPQHF.

This clonotype was seen more than once but under ten times. The rearrangement joins TRBV20-1 to TRBJ2-3; D is unclear. The germline V and J ends were trimmed by 3 bases and 1 base, with 11 bases remaining between them. Germline values: CDR1 DFQATT, CDR2 SNEGSKA (reference sequence). The CDR3 consists of 14 residues. The CDR3 coding sequence is TGCAGTGCTAGTGATCCACCAGGCACAGATACGCAGTATTTT. Encoded protein: CSASDPPGTDTQYF.

The gene calls are TRBV6-1 and TRBJ2-5; D call uncertain. Germline V CDR1 and CDR2: MNHNS, SASEGT. Trimming cost V 4 bases and J 3 bases, with 12 bases left between them. This CDR3 comprises 14 residues. CDR3 in amino acids: CASSVGRDKETQYF. As DNA, the CDR3 is TGTGCCAGCAGTGTAGGGCGTGATAAAGAGACCCAGTACTTC.

The V call is TRBV5-1, the J call TRBJ1-1; possible D gene TRBD1, 5 bases. Germline V gene sequence: CDR1 SGHRS, CDR2 YFSETQ. The CDR3 consists of 15 residues. The V gene lost 3 bases and the J gene lost 4 bases, with 16 bases spanning the gap. CDR3 region: CASSWETGGGTEAFF. Written as DNA, the CDR3 is TGCGCCAGCAGCTGGGAAACCGGGGGGGGCACTGAAGCTTTCTTT. The full variable domain, completed using reference TRBV5-1 and TRBJ1-1, is KAGVTQTPRYLIKTRGQQVTLSCSPISGHRSVSWYQQTPGQGLQFLFEYFSETQRNKGNFPGRFSGRQFSNSRSEMNVSTLELGDSALYLCASSWETGGGTEAFFGQGTRLTVV.

V is TRBV20-1 and J is TRBJ1-1; D remains unclear. The length of the CDR3 is 15 residues. Germline lookup yields CDR1 DFQATT and CDR2 SNEGSKA (reference sequence). V lost 3 bases and J 5 bases, leaving 19 bases between the germline ends. CDR3 DNA sequence: TGCAGTGCTAGTTATTCAGGATATGAACGGACTGAAGCTTTCTTT. Its translation is CSASYSGYERTEAFF.

The chain couples TRBV12-5 to TRBJ1-4, with D uncertain. Germline values: CDR1 LGHNT, CDR2 FRNRAP. V lost 7 bases to trimming and J lost 3 bases, with 12 bases between them. The CDR3 runs to 14 residues. CDR3 region: CASAKIGANEKLFF. In DNA form, the CDR3 reads TGTGCTAGTGCCAAGATCGGGGCTAATGAAAAACTGTTTTTT.

This clonotype has a handful of counts. The genes are TRBV7-2 and TRBJ2-4, with 14 bases identical to TRBD2. This CDR3 is built from 16 residues. CDR1 is SGHTA, CDR2 FQGNSA, per germline. J gave up 7 bases and V 5 bases, and 7 bases lay outside the gene matches. The CDR3 protein is CASSPSRTSGGNIQYF. The CDR3 DNA follows: TGTGCCAGCAGCCCATCCAGGACTAGCGGGGGGAACATTCAGTACTTC. Full variable domain (rest looked up from reference TRBV7-2 and TRBJ2-4): GAGVSQSPSNKVTEKGKDVELRCDPISGHTALYWYRQSLGQGLEFLIYFQGNSAPDKSGLPSDRFSAERTGGSVSTLTIQRTQQEDSAVYLCASSPSRTSGGNIQYFGAGTRLSVL.

The CDR3 DNA is TGCAGCGTTGAAGGCGTAACCTCCTACAATGAGCAGTTCTTC. Translated: CSVEGVTSYNEQFF. The V call is TRBV29-1, the J call TRBJ2-1; D gene unclear. Germline loops: CDR1 SQVTM, CDR2 ANQGSEA. This CDR3 spans 14 amino acids. Trimming took 1 base from V and 0 from J, leaving 7 bases between them.

The rearrangement uses TRBV7-2 and TRBJ2-1; no firm D call. Germline V lookup: CDR1 SGHTA, CDR2 FQGNSA. CDR3 length equals 14 residues. V shed 5 bases and J shed 7 bases, with 15 bases lying between them. CDR3: CASSPRSRVNEQFF. CDR3 coding DNA: TGTGCCAGCAGCCCTAGAAGTCGAGTGAATGAGCAGTTCTTC.

The chain has TRBV2 and TRBJ2-2; TRBD1 is a possible D gene (6 bases). Trimming removed 3 bases from V and 5 bases from J, with 13 bases in between. CDR1 and CDR2 (germline): SNHLY, FYNNEI. CDR3 length: 15 residues. The CDR3 reads CASSDGGGWTGELFF. Written as DNA, the CDR3 is TGTGCCAGCAGTGACGGTGGGGGCTGGACCGGGGAGCTGTTTTTT.

The V call is TRBV6-2 or TRBV6-3, the J call TRBJ2-4, with 7 bases lining up with TRBD1. Trimming removed 6 bases from V and 9 bases from J; junction bases left unmatched: 8. Germline CDR1 reads MNHEY; CDR2 reads SVGEGT. This CDR3 has 13 amino acids. The CDR3 reads CASSSTGQAIQYF. CDR3 coding DNA: TGTGCCAGCAGCTCAACTGGACAGGCCATTCAGTACTTC.

The chain has TRBV4-2 and TRBJ2-7, with 7 bases identical to TRBD1. CDR1 LGHNA and CDR2 YNFKEQ come from the germline V gene. The CDR3 loop spans 16 amino acids. With 0 bases clipped from V and 1 base from J, the junction kept 6 bases outside the gene matches. This chain's CDR3 is CASSQDRGQISYEQYF. The DNA for the CDR3 is TGTGCCAGCAGCCAAGATAGGGGACAGATATCCTACGAGCAGTACTTC.

V usage is TRBV6-6 and J usage is TRBJ2-2; the match to TRBD2 covers 7 bases. V was clipped by 0 bases and J by 6 bases; unmatched bases: 1. This CDR3 comprises 14 residues. Germline-derived CDR1 and CDR2 are MNHNY and SVGAGI (reference sequence). CDR3: CASSYSRGAGELFF. The CDR3, as DNA: TGTGCCAGCAGTTACTCTCGGGGGGCCGGGGAGCTGTTTTTT.

V usage is TRBV4-1 and J usage is TRBJ1-1; D is ambiguous. CDR1 is MGHRA and CDR2 is YSYEKL in the germline V gene. Deletions cut 4 bases from V and 1 base from J, with 10 bases between. There are 14 residues in the CDR3. As DNA, the CDR3 is TGCGCCAGCAGCCTCCCACAGTGGAACACTGAAGCTTTCTTT. The encoded protein is CASSLPQWNTEAFF.

This clonotype came up a few times. The chain employs TRBV5-5 and TRBJ2-7; no clear D. Germline V gene sequence: CDR1 SGHKS, CDR2 YYEKEE (reference sequence). The CDR3 contains 12 residues. V dropped 1 base and J dropped 5 bases, with 7 bases sitting between them. The CDR3 region is CASSLRPDEQYF. CDR3 coding DNA: TGTGCCAGCAGCTTGCGCCCCGACGAGCAGTACTTC.

The rearrangement uses TRBV28 and TRBJ2-1; 7 bases are shared with TRBD2. V was clipped by 3 bases and J by 7 bases; unmatched bases: 9. CDR3 size: 15 residues. CDR1 is MDHEN and CDR2 is SYDVKM in the germline V gene. CDR3 DNA sequence: TGTGCCAGCAGTTTGGGACTATCCCGAGGTAATGAGCAGTTCTTC. Translating gives CASSLGLSRGNEQFF.

This clonotype was detected ten times or more. This chain connects TRBV7-2 to TRBJ2-1; D unclear. Trimming shortened V by 2 bases and J by 6 bases, and 5 bases separated the two germline ends. Germline V CDR1 and CDR2: SGHTA, FQGNSA. This CDR3 is built from 12 residues. The CDR3 spells CASSLSGNEQFF. The CDR3 bases are TGTGCCAGCAGCTTAAGTGGCAATGAGCAGTTCTTC. Variable domain in full (rest from reference TRBV7-2 and TRBJ2-1): GAGVSQSPSNKVTEKGKDVELRCDPISGHTALYWYRQSLGQGLEFLIYFQGNSAPDKSGLPSDRFSAERTGGSVSTLTIQRTQQEDSAVYLCASSLSGNEQFFGPGTRLTVL.

The chain combines TRBV7-2 with TRBJ2-3; the match to TRBD2 covers 9 bases. CDR3 length: 13 residues. J lost 4 bases, V lost 10 bases, and 6 bases had no gene match. CDR1 and CDR2 from the germline V gene are SGHTA and FQGNSA. The CDR3 loop reads CATEAGGADTQYF. For the CDR3, the DNA is TGTGCCACCGAAGCGGGGGGTGCAGATACGCAGTATTTT.

This clonotype was counted at least ten times. This chain joins TRBV2 and TRBJ2-1, with 9 positions matching TRBD2. Germline CDR1 reads SNHLY; CDR2 reads FYNNEI. V gave up 6 bases and J gave up 4 bases; unmatched junction bases: 7. The CDR3 runs to 15 residues. The CDR3 sequence is CASSDSGGRYNEQFF. As DNA, the CDR3 is TGTGCCAGCAGCGATAGCGGGGGACGTTACAATGAGCAGTTCTTC.

This clonotype was observed a few times. The gene calls are TRBV3-1 and TRBJ2-5; the D gene is possibly TRBD1 (5 bases). With the DNA end fitting TRBJ2-7 better, the J assignment may be wrong. Looked up from germline, CDR1 is LGHDT and CDR2 is YNNKEL (reference sequence). The CDR3 contains 14 residues. DNA of the CDR3: TGTGCCAGCAGCCAGCAGGGTCGCTTCTACGAGCAGTACTTC. As protein: CASSQQGRFYEQYF.

Comment on this clonotype: One junction end does not reproduce the germline sequence, and a read error may be involved. V is TRBV20-1 and J is TRBJ2-4; perhaps D is TRBD1 or TRBD2 (5 bases each). The germline V gene encodes CDR1 DFQATT and CDR2 SNEGSKA (reference sequence). The CDR3 consists of 14 residues. The CDR3 loop is CSAREGVAKYIQYF. Written as DNA, the CDR3 is TGCAGTGCTAGAGAGGGGGTAGCCAAATACATTCAGTACTTC.

This rearrangement joins TRBV29-1 to TRBJ1-2, with TRBD1 matching 9 bases. This CDR3 is built from 15 residues. The ends lost 1 base at V and 2 bases at J; junction bases unmatched: 5. CDR1 is SQVTM, CDR2 ANQGSEA, per germline. The CDR3 spells CSVEARDRDNYGYTF. Here the CDR3 DNA reads TGCAGCGTTGAAGCCCGGGACAGGGACAACTATGGCTACACCTTC.

The chain links TRBV7-9 to TRBJ2-1; 7 bases agree with TRBD2. The last part of the DNA fits TRBJ2-7 better; the J call may be wrong. The germline V gene encodes CDR1 SEHNR and CDR2 FQNEAQ (reference sequence). The CDR3 totals 15 residues. The CDR3 reads CASSPLAAPSYEQYF. DNA for the CDR3: TGTGCCAGCAGCCCTCTAGCGGCACCCTCCTACGAGCAGTACTTC.

This clonotype was picked up one time. One end of the junction fails to match germline, which may point to a read error. The chain carries TRBV5-1 and TRBJ1-3, with D unresolved. The CDR3 loop spans 14 amino acids. Germline V gene sequence: CDR1 SGHRS, CDR2 YFSETQ. The CDR3 is CASSSGEAGNTVYF. CDR3 in DNA: TGCGCCAGCAGTTCCGGGGAGGCCGGAAACACCGTATATTTT.

CDR3 region: CASSLIQGSEQYF. Written as DNA, the CDR3 is TGTGCCAGCAGTTTAATACAGGGCAGCGAGCAGTACTTC. V gene TRBV12-3 or TRBV12-4 combines with J gene TRBJ2-7, with a possible D match to TRBD1 (6 bases). V lost 2 bases and J 6 bases, leaving 11 bases between the germline ends. The CDR3 is 13 residues long.

This clonotype was seen a few times. The V gene is TRBV10-3, the J gene TRBJ1-4; D is unclear. The ends were cut back, 7 bases at V and 0 bases at J, with 6 bases in the middle. Germline CDR1 and CDR2: ENHRY and SYGVKD. This CDR3 contains 13 residues. Here the CDR3 DNA reads TGTGCCATCAAACAATCAACTAATGAAAAACTGTTTTTT. It translates to CAIKQSTNEKLFF.

The chain joins TRBV6-6 to TRBJ2-1; the D is unclear. Germline loops: CDR1 MNHNY, CDR2 SVGAGI (reference sequence). The CDR3 extends over 13 amino acids. Trimming pared 2 bases from V and 2 bases from J, leaving 4 bases between. CDR3 sequence reads: CASSYRPYNEQFF. CDR3 nucleotides: TGTGCCAGCAGTTACAGGCCCTACAATGAGCAGTTCTTC.

This clonotype appeared a few times. The V and J genes are TRBV5-6 and TRBJ1-1, with a tentative D call TRBD1 (6 bases). Trimming took 4 bases from V and 3 from J, leaving 10 bases between them. The V gene's germline CDR1 is SGHDT and CDR2 YYEEEE. The CDR3 is 13 amino acids. The CDR3 sequence: CASSPGQYTEAFF. CDR3 coding DNA: TGTGCCAGCAGCCCCGGACAGTACACTGAAGCTTTCTTT.